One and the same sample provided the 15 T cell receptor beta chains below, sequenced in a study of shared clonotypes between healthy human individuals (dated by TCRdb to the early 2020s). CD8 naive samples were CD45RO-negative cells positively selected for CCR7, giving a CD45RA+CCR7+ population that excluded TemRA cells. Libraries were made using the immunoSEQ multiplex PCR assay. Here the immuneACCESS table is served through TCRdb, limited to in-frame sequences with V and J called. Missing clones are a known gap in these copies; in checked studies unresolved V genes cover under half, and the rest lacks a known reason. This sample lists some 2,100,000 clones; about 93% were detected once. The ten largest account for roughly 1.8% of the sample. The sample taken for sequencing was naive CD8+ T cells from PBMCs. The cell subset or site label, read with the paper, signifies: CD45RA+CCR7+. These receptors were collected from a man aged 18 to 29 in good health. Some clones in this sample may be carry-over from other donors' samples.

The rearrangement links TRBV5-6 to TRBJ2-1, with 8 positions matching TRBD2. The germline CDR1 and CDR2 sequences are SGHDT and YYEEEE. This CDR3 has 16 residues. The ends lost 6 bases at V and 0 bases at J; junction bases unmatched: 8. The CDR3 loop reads CASIRQRGSSYNEQFF. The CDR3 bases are TGTGCCAGCATCCGTCAGCGGGGGAGCTCCTACAATGAGCAGTTCTTC.

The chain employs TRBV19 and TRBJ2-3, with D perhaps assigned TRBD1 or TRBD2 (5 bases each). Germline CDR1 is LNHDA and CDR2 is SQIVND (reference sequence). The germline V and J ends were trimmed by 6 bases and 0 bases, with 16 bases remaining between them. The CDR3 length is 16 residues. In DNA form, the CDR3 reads TGTGCCAGTAGCCTTCGAGGGGCCCTGAGCACAGATACGCAGTATTTT. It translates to CASSLRGALSTDTQYF.

The CDR3 sequence is CASRGLIEETQYF. CDR3 in DNA: TGTGCCAGCAGGGGGCTTATTGAAGAGACCCAGTACTTC. V and J are TRBV27 and TRBJ2-5; perhaps TRBD1 as D (5 bases). CDR3 size: 13 residues. Germline loops: CDR1 MNHEY, CDR2 SMNVEV (reference sequence). Deletions cut 6 bases from V and 3 bases from J, with 11 bases between.

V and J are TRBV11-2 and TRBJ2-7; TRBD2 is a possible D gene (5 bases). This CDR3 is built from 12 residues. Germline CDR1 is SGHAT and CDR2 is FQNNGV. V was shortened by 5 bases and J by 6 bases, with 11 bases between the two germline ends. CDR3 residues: CASSPHRGEQYF. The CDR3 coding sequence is TGTGCCAGCAGCCCCCACCGGGGCGAGCAGTACTTC.

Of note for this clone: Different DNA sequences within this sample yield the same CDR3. This CDR3 is CASRAGPETQYF. The CDR3 bases are TGTGCCAGTCGTGCAGGGCCCGAGACCCAGTACTTC. This chain connects TRBV7-9 to TRBJ2-5; tentative D call: TRBD1 (5 bases). The CDR3 covers 12 residues. Trimming took 9 bases from V and 5 from J, leaving 13 bases between them. Germline V gene data show CDR1 as SEHNR and CDR2 as FQNEAQ (reference sequence).

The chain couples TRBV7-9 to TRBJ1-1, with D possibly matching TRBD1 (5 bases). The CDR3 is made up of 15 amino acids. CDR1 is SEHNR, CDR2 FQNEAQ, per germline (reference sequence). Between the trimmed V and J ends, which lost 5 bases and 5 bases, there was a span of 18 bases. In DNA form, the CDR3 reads TGTGCCAGCAGCGGAAGCCCACAGGAGGCGACTGAAGCTTTCTTT. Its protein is CASSGSPQEATEAFF.

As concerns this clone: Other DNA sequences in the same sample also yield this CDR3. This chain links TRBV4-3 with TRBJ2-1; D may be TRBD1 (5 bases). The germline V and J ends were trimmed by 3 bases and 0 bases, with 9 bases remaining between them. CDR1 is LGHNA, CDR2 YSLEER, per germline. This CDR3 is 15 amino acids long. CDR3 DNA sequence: TGCGCCAGCAGCCAGTGGGGCAGCTCCTACAATGAGCAGTTCTTC. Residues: CASSQWGSSYNEQFF.

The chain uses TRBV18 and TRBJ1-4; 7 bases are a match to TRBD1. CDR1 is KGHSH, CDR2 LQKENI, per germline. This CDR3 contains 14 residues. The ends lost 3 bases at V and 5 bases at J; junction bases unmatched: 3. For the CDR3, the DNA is TGTGCCAGCTCACCGGGCAGGGGGAATGAAAAACTGTTTTTT. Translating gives CASSPGRGNEKLFF.

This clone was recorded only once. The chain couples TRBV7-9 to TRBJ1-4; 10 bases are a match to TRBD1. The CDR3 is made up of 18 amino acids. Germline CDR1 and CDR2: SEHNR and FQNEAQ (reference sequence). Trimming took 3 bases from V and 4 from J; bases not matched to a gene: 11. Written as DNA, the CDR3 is TGTGCCAGCAGCTTTCCCTGGACAGGGGGGCTGAATAATGAAAAACTGTTTTTT. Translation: CASSFPWTGGLNNEKLFF.

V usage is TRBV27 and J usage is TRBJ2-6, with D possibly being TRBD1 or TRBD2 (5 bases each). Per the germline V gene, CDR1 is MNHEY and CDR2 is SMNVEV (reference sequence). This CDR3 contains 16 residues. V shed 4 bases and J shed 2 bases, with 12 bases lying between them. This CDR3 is CASSWAGTAGANVLTF. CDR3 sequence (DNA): TGTGCCAGCAGTTGGGCAGGGACCGCTGGGGCCAACGTCCTGACTTTC.

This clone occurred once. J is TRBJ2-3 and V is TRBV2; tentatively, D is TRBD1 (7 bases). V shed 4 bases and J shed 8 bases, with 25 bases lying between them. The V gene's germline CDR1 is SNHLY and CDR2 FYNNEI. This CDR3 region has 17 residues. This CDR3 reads CASSGGQPSRVGGTQYF. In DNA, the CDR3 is TGTGCCAGCAGTGGGGGACAGCCCAGCCGGGTGGGGGGTACGCAGTATTTT. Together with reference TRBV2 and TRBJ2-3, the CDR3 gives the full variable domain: EPEVTQTPSHQVTQMGQEVILRCVPISNHLYFYWYRQILGQKVEFLVSFYNNEISEKSEIFDDQFSVERPDGSNFTLKIRSTKLEDSAMYFCASSGGQPSRVGGTQYFGPGTRLTVL.

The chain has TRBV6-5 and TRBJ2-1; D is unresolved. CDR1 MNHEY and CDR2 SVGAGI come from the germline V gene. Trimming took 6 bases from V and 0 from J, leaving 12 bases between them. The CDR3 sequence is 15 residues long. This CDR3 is CASSPGDSSYNEQFF. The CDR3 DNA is TGTGCCAGCAGCCCAGGAGATAGCTCCTACAATGAGCAGTTCTTC.

CDR3 DNA sequence: TGTGCCAGCAACTGGGGGGGGGAGATGAACACTGAAGCTTTCTTT. Its protein product is CASNWGGEMNTEAFF. This chain uses TRBV28 with TRBJ1-1; D is perhaps TRBD1 (5 bases). Germline CDR1 is MDHEN and CDR2 is SYDVKM. The V end lost 7 bases, the J end lost 0 bases, and 15 bases lay between the germline ends. This CDR3 is built from 15 residues.

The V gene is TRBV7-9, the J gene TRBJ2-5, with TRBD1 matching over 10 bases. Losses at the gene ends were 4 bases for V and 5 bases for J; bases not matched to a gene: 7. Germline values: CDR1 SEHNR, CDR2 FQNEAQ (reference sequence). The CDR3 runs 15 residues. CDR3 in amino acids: CASSSTGGLSETQYF. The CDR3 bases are TGTGCCAGCAGCTCGACAGGGGGCTTATCTGAGACCCAGTACTTC.

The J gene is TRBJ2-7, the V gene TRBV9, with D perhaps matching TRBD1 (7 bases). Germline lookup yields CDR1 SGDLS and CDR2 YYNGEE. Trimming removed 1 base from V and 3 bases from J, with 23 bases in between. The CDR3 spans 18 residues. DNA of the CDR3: TGTGCCAGCAGCGTAAGTCAGGGGGGCGGGGCGGATCTCTACGAGCAGTACTTC. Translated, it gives CASSVSQGGGADLYEQYF.